Below are 5 T cell receptor beta chains sequenced from a single sample in a study of blood T cell repertoires in COVID-19. The protocol was immunoSEQ multiplex PCR, while the TCRdb copy is restricted to in-frame clones and leaves out a portion. Of 200,000 to 250,000 clones in the sample, roughly 84% are singletons; the top ten hold less than 8%. The specimen was PBMCs or T cells enriched from blood (not recorded which). Receptors were obtained from a man aged 25 to 45 in a cohort exposed to, infected with or recovered from COVID-19 (not recorded which).

V usage is TRBV9 and J usage is TRBJ2-7; 11 bases fit TRBD1. Germline assignment: CDR1 SGDLS and CDR2 YYNGEE. V was clipped by 3 bases and J by 6 bases; unmatched bases: 8. The CDR3 sequence is 15 residues long. The CDR3 sequence is CASSEHGTGGGEQYF. CDR3 nucleotide sequence: TGTGCCAGCAGCGAACACGGGACAGGGGGTGGCGAGCAGTACTTC.

The rearrangement links TRBV27 to TRBJ2-3; 9 bases agree with TRBD2. Germline V gene sequence: CDR1 MNHEY, CDR2 SMNVEV (reference sequence). The CDR3 is 15 amino acids. V dropped 2 bases and J dropped 2; count of bases not matched to a gene: 2. In nucleotides, the CDR3 is TGTGCCAGCAGTTTAGCTAGCGGGGACACAGATACGCAGTATTTT. Amino acid sequence: CASSLASGDTDTQYF.

The chain is built from TRBV18 and TRBJ1-1; TRBD1 might be the D (6 bases). The CDR3 covers 15 residues. Trimming took 5 bases from V and 0 from J, leaving 13 bases between them. Germline V gives CDR1 KGHSH, CDR2 LQKENI. CDR3 sequence reads: CASSDDRLLNTEAFF. The CDR3 DNA follows: TGTGCCAGCTCAGACGACAGGCTTCTGAACACTGAAGCTTTCTTT.

The V call is TRBV4-1, the J call TRBJ2-3, with 8 positions matching TRBD2. J was trimmed by 2 bases and V by 0 bases; bases with no gene match: 4. This CDR3 is 16 amino acids long. The V gene's germline CDR1 is MGHRA and CDR2 YSYEKL. Here the CDR3 reads CASSQDPSGYTDTQYF. CDR3 DNA sequence: TGCGCCAGCAGCCAAGATCCTAGCGGGTACACAGATACGCAGTATTTT.

The V gene is TRBV13, the J gene TRBJ1-4; 9 nucleotides match TRBD1. V gave up 4 bases and J gave up 2 bases; unmatched junction bases: 11. Germline CDR1 is PRHDT and CDR2 is FYEKMQ (reference sequence). The length of the CDR3 is 18 residues. CDR3 amino acids: CASSSLRDREGTNEKLFF. DNA for the CDR3: TGTGCCAGCAGCTCCCTCCGGGACAGGGAGGGGACTAATGAAAAACTGTTTTTT.